This T cell receptor beta chain was sequenced in a study of patients and donors after allogeneic stem cell transplantation. From the RT-PCR reads, TCRdb called clonotypes with MiXCR, one entry per CDR3 protein. Of roughly 960,000 distinct CDR3 sequences listed, more than 15% are singletons. CDR3 length: 14 residues. V was trimmed by 3 bases and J by 6 bases, leaving 15 bases between them. CDR1 and CDR2 (germline): SEHNR, FQNEAQ (reference sequence). This TCR came from a human donor who was either an allogeneic HSCT recipient or a stem cell or donor lymphocyte infusion donor (not recorded which). It is not recorded whose cells these are; they may come from a transplant donor. The sample consisted of blood, either unsorted or a sorted T cell fraction (not recorded which). The chain is built from TRBV7-9 and TRBJ2-7, with a weak D call TRBD1 (5 bases). The CDR3 spells CASSFPGIALEQYF. Written as DNA, the CDR3 is TGTGCCAGCAGCTTCCCAGGGATTGCCCTCGAGCAGTACTTC.